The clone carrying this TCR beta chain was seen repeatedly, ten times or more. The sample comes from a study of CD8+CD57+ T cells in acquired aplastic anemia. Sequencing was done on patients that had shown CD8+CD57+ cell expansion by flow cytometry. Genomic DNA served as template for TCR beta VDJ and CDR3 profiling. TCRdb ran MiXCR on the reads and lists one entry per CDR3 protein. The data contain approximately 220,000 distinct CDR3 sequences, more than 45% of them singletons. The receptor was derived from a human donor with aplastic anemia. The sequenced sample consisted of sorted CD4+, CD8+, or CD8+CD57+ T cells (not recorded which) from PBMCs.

The CDR3 loop reads CASRTGPEAFF. The CDR3, as DNA: TGTGCCAGCAGGACAGGTCCTGAAGCTTTCTTT. This chain links TRBV11-2 with TRBJ1-1, with D perhaps TRBD1 (6 bases). V lost 6 bases to trimming and J lost 6 bases, with 8 bases between them. This CDR3 has 11 residues. Germline CDR1 is SGHAT and CDR2 is FQNNGV.